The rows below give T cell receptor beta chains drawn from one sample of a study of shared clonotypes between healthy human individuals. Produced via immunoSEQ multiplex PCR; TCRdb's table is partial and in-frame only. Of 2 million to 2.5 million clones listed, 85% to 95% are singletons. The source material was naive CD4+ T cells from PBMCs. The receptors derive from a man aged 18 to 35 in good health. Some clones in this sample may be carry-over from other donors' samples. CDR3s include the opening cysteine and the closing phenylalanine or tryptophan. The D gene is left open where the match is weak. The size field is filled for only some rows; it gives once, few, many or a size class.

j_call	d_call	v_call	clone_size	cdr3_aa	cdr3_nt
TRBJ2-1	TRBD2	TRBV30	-	CAWKRERERQDEQFF	TGTGCCTGGAAGAGGGAGCGGGAGAGGCAGGATGAGCAGTTCTTC
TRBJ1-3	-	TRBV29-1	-	CSVELYRDSRSGNTIYF	TGCAGCGTTGAATTATACCGGGACTCCCGCTCTGGAAACACCATATATTTT
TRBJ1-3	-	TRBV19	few	CASSTGSSGNTIYF	TGTGCCAGTAGTACGGGAAGCTCTGGAAACACCATATATTTT
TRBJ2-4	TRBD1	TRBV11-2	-	CASSPGRDRGGHIQYF	TGTGCCAGCAGCCCTGGCCGGGACAGGGGAGGACACATTCAGTACTTC
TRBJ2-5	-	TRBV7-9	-	CASSLGQAGETQYF	TGTGCCAGCAGCTTAGGGCAGGCCGGAGAGACCCAGTACTTC
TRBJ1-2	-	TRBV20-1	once	CSARDRGGYTF	TGCAGTGCTAGAGATCGAGGTGGCTACACCTTC
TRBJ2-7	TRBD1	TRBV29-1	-	CSVEGITGGPYEQYF	TGCAGCGTTGAGGGGATCACAGGGGGGCCCTACGAGCAGTACTTC
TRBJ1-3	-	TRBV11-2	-	CASSLGLTGNTIYF	TGTGCCAGCAGCTTAGGTCTGACTGGAAACACCATATATTTT
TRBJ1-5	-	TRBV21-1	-	CASSKRGTGPIPAEGNQPQHF	TGTGCCAGCAGCAAGAGGGGGACAGGGCCAATACCCGCCGAAGGCAATCAGCCCCAGCATTTT
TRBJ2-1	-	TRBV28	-	CASRTTGSYNEQFF	TGTGCCAGCAGAACGACAGGCTCCTACAATGAGCAGTTCTTC
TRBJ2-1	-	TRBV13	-	CASSPSGPRGEQFF	TGTGCCAGCAGCCCATCTGGGCCACGGGGTGAGCAGTTCTTC
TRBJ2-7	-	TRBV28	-	CATATAGTPTLEQYF	TGTGCCACCGCGACTGCCGGGACTCCAACCCTTGAGCAGTACTTC
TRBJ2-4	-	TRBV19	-	CASSIVSGPILLYF	TGTGCCAGTAGTATAGTTTCAGGGCCCATCTTGCTGTACTTC
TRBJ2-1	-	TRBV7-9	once	CASSLAGGGEQFF	TGTGCCAGCAGCTTAGCGGGAGGGGGGGAGCAGTTCTTC
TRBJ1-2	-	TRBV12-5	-	CASGFLGNYGYTF	TGTGCTAGTGGTTTTCTGGGGAACTATGGCTACACCTTC
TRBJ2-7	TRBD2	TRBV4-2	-	CASSQVLAGAGEQYF	TGTGCCAGCAGCCAAGTACTAGCGGGAGCGGGGGAGCAGTACTTC
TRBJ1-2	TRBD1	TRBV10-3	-	CAISGGQGDYGYTF	TGTGCCATCAGTGGGGGCCAGGGGGACTATGGCTACACCTTC
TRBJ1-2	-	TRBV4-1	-	CASSQDGANYGYTF	TGCGCCAGCAGCCAAGATGGAGCTAACTATGGCTACACCTTC
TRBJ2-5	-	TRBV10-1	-	CASSDPPLETQYF	TGCGCCAGCAGTGACCCCCCCCTGGAGACCCAGTACTTC
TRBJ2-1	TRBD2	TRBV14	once	CASSQDILAGTYNEQFF	TGTGCCAGCAGCCAAGATATCCTAGCGGGTACCTACAATGAGCAGTTCTTC
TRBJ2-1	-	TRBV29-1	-	CSVTTGREQFF	TGCAGCGTTACCACAGGTCGGGAGCAGTTCTTC
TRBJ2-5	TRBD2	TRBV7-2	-	CASSPTSGRGETQYF	TGTGCCAGCAGCCCGACTAGCGGGAGAGGAGAGACCCAGTACTTC
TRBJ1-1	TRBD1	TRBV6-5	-	CASSYTGGNTEAFF	TGTGCCAGCAGTTACACAGGGGGAAACACTGAAGCTTTCTTT
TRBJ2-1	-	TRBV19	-	CASSLTGSINEQFF	TGTGCCAGTAGTTTAACCGGGAGTATCAATGAGCAGTTCTTC
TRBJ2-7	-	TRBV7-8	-	CASSLSGSSGAREQYF	TGTGCCAGCAGCTTATCGGGCTCATCGGGAGCGAGGGAGCAGTACTTC
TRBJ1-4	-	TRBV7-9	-	CASSYLNDKLFF	TGTGCCAGCAGCTACTTAAATGACAAACTGTTTTTT
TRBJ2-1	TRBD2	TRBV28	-	CASSLRLAPPSEQFF	TGTGCCAGCAGTCTTCGACTAGCCCCACCAAGTGAGCAGTTCTTC
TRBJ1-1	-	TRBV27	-	CASSPLVRGGRTEAFF	TGTGCCAGCAGTCCCTTAGTAAGGGGAGGGCGAACTGAAGCTTTCTTT
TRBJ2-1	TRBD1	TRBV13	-	CASSSRQGSYNEQFF	TGTGCCAGCAGCTCAAGACAGGGATCCTACAATGAGCAGTTCTTC
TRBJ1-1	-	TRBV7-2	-	CASSLEPGSTEAFF	TGTGCCAGCAGCTTAGAACCGGGGAGCACTGAAGCTTTCTTT
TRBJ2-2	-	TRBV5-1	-	CASSSVAANTGELFF	TGCGCCAGCAGCTCGGTAGCGGCGAACACCGGGGAGCTGTTTTTT
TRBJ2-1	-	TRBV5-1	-	CASSSQGQGEQFF	TGCGCCAGCAGCTCACAGGGCCAGGGAGAGCAGTTCTTC
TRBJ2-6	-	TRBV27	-	CASSLVVGANVLTF	TGTGCCAGCAGTTTAGTCGTTGGGGCCAACGTCCTGACTTTC
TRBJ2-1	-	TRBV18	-	CASTLQDGSYNEQFF	TGTGCCAGCACCCTCCAGGACGGGTCCTACAATGAGCAGTTCTTC